Below, one TCR beta chain is given with its context. The antigen is unknown. The source of the sample is a study of T cell repertoires in cytomegalovirus infection. Study-level background: CMV infection together with matching HLA type was indicated by public TCR beta signatures.

The CDR3 extends over 13 amino acids. The germline CDR1 and CDR2 sequences are SGHDT and YYEEEE. V was pared by 0 bases and J by 2 bases, with 5 bases between. TCRdb ran MiXCR on the reads and lists one entry per CDR3 protein. The sample has about 63,000 distinct CDR3 sequences, 20% to 25% seen once. General study results and limits: Ex vivo, HLA-C-restricted CMV-specific TCR beta clonotypes prevailed over the rest of the response. Public TCR beta family frequency separated CMV-and-HLA carriers, including in an independent cohort.

The input for sequencing was CD8+ T cells from cultured PBMCs, taken from culture after CMV antigen stimulation. This chain uses TRBV5-6 with TRBJ1-1; the D is unclear. The TCR sequence derives from a human donor in good health (CMV status not recorded). Some clones in this sample may be carry-over from other donors' samples. The CDR3 sequence: CASSLDLNTEAFF. The CDR3 region has the DNA TGTGCCAGCAGCTTGGACCTCAACACTGAAGCTTTCTTT.